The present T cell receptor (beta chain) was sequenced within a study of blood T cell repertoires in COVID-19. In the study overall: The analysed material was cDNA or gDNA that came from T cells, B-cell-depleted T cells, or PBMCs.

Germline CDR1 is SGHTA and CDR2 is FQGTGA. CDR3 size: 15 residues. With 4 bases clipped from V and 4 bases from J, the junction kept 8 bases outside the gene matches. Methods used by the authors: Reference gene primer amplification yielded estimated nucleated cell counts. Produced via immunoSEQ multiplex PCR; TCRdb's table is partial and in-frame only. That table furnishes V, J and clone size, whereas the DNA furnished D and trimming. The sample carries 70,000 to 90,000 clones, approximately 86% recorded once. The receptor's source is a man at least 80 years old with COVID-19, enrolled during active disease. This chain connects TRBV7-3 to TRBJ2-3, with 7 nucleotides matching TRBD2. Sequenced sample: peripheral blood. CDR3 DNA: TGTGCCAGCAGCTCGCCTCAAGGGAGGGCAGATACGCAGTATTTT. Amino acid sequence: CASSSPQGRADTQYF. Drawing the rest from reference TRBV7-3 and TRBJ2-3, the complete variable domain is GAGVSQTPSNKVTEKGKYVELRCDPISGHTALYWYRQSLGQGPEFLIYFQGTGAADDSGLPNDRFFAVRPEGSVSTLKIQRTERGDSAVYLCASSSPQGRADTQYFGPGTRLTVL.